This entry is about one TCR beta chain. Its specificity is not known. The sample is drawn from a study of cytomegalovirus exposure and HLA in healthy donors. Regarding the study as a whole: There were some V segments, including TRBV6-2 and TRBV6-3, excluded as indistinguishable.

The PCR had 60 Vbeta and 13 Jbeta primers. The assay was immunoSEQ multiplex PCR, and TCRdb's table has in-frame clones only and misses some. The sample has around 210,000 clones, roughly 80% seen once; the top ten hold 2.5% to 3.5%. Germline V lookup: CDR1 SGHNT, CDR2 YYREEE (reference sequence). V shed 1 base and J shed 0 bases, with 11 bases lying between them. The CDR3 has 15 amino acids. The TCR originated in a woman in her twenties or thirties in good health and CMV-seronegative. This rearrangement joins TRBV5-4 to TRBJ2-7; D may be TRBD1 (5 bases). Sequencing input: PBMCs. The CDR3 DNA reads TGTGCCAGCAGCTTGACGGGCAGGGCCTCCTACGAGCAGTACTTC. Protein: CASSLTGRASYEQYF.